This paragraph covers one TCR beta chain sequence. Its antigen is as yet unknown. Sequencing used immunoSEQ multiplex PCR; TCRdb keeps in-frame clones, though not all of them. The sample carries 80,000 to 95,000 clones, 80% to 90% recorded once. These data originate in a study of OX40 agonist ivuxolimab in advanced cancers. Study in general: Patients in the trial were receiving intravenous ivuxolimab every 2 weeks, at doses of 0.01 to 10 mg/kg. Age averaged around 54 years (range about 20 to 80), and roughly 82% were male.

General study findings and limits: Among the nonresponders, some also had low normalized T-cell clonal expansion.

With 4 bases removed from V and 5 bases from J, the gap between germline ends came to 11 bases. This CDR3 is 13 amino acids long. Looked up from germline, CDR1 is SGHAT and CDR2 is FQDESV (reference sequence). The source of this sequence is an adult with an advanced solid tumor such as melanoma, head and neck, liver or kidney cancer. The chain has TRBV11-1 and TRBJ2-5; D tentatively reads TRBD1 or TRBD2 (5 bases each). The material was CD4+ or CD8+ T cells sorted from blood, obtained in a trial of the OX40 agonist ivuxolimab. The CDR3 loop is CASSSGAGETQYF. CDR3 nucleotides: TGTGCCAGCAGCTCCGGGGCCGGGGAGACCCAGTACTTC.